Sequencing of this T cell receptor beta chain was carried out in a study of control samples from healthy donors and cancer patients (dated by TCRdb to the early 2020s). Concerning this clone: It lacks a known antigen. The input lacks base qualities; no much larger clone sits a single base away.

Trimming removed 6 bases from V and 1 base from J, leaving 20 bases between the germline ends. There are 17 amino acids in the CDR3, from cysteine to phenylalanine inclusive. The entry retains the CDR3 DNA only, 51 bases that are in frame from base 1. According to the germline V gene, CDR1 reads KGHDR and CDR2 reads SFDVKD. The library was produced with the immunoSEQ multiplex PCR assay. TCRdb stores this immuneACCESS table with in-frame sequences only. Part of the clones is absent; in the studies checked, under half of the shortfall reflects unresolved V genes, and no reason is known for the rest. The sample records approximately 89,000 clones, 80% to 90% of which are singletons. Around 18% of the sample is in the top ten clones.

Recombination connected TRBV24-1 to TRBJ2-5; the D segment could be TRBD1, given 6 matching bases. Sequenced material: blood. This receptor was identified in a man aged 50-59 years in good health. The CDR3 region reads CATSSSYGGQRQETQYF. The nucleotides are TGTGCCACCAGTTCGTCGTACGGAGGACAGCGCCAAGAGACCCAGTACTTC.